Listed below are T cell receptor beta chains from one sample, sequenced in a study of beta chain features in type 1 diabetes. Assay used: immunoSEQ multiplex PCR; TCRdb lists only in-frame clones, some missing. Here the sample spans around 150,000 clones, 50% to 70% being singletons. The material sequenced was naive CD4+ T cells from blood. The receptors here all came from a man under 40 with type 1 diabetes. Each CDR3 is given with its conserved first and last residue. The D gene is left open where the match is weak. A row's size may be missing; if present it is once, few, many or a size class.

j_call: TRBJ2-3
v_call: TRBV9
d_call: .
clone_size: .
cdr3_nt: TGTGCCAGCAGCGTAGGAACAGATACGCAGTATTTT
cdr3_aa: CASSVGTDTQYF

j_call: TRBJ2-2
v_call: TRBV5-6
d_call: .
clone_size: .
cdr3_nt: TGTGCCAGCAGCTTTGACCTACGCCCGAACACCGGGGAGCTGTTTTTT
cdr3_aa: CASSFDLRPNTGELFF

j_call: TRBJ1-1
v_call: TRBV9
d_call: .
clone_size: .
cdr3_nt: TGTGCCAGCAGCTACGAAGTCCAGACTGAAGCTTTCTTT
cdr3_aa: CASSYEVQTEAFF

j_call: TRBJ2-1
v_call: TRBV9
d_call: TRBD1
clone_size: once
cdr3_nt: TGTGCCAGCAGCGCACAGGGGAACTCCTACAATGAGCAGTTCTTC
cdr3_aa: CASSAQGNSYNEQFF

j_call: TRBJ2-3
v_call: TRBV25-1
d_call: .
clone_size: .
cdr3_nt: TGTGCCAGCAGTGAAGGAGATACGCAGTATTTT
cdr3_aa: CASSEGDTQYF

j_call: TRBJ1-2
v_call: TRBV11-2
d_call: TRBD1
clone_size: .
cdr3_nt: TGTGCCAGCAGCAACTTAAGGACAGGGTGGCACTATGGCTACACCTTC
cdr3_aa: CASSNLRTGWHYGYTF

j_call: TRBJ2-7
v_call: TRBV29-1
d_call: TRBD1
clone_size: few
cdr3_nt: TGCAGCGTTGTTGGCCCGGACAGGCAGGGCTCCTACGAGCAGTACTTC
cdr3_aa: CSVVGPDRQGSYEQYF

j_call: TRBJ1-4
v_call: TRBV20-1
d_call: .
clone_size: few
cdr3_nt: TGCAGTCCCAGGGTGGGTGAAAAACTGTTTTTT
cdr3_aa: CSPRVGEKLFF

j_call: TRBJ2-5
v_call: TRBV20-1
d_call: .
clone_size: .
cdr3_nt: TGCAGTGCGGTGGGGGGTCAGACCCAGTACTTC
cdr3_aa: CSAVGGQTQYF

j_call: TRBJ1-5
v_call: TRBV28
d_call: .
clone_size: .
cdr3_nt: TGTGCCAGCAAAATTCCCGGTGGGGCTGGTCAGCCCCAGCATTTT
cdr3_aa: CASKIPGGAGQPQHF

j_call: TRBJ2-1
v_call: TRBV9
d_call: .
clone_size: .
cdr3_nt: TGTGCCAGCAGTTCTCCCGGATTCTCCTACAATGAGCAGTTCTTC
cdr3_aa: CASSSPGFSYNEQFF

j_call: TRBJ1-2
v_call: TRBV10-1
d_call: .
clone_size: .
cdr3_nt: TGCGCCAGCAGTGACGGAAGACAGCACACCTTC
cdr3_aa: CASSDGRQHTF

j_call: TRBJ2-7
v_call: TRBV5-1
d_call: TRBD1
clone_size: .
cdr3_nt: TGCGCCAGCAGCTTGGGACAGGGGAGCACCTACGAGCAGTACTTC
cdr3_aa: CASSLGQGSTYEQYF

j_call: TRBJ1-2
v_call: TRBV30
d_call: .
clone_size: .
cdr3_nt: TGTGCCTGGAATCGCGACGGCTATGGGGATGGCTACACCTTC
cdr3_aa: CAWNRDGYGDGYTF

j_call: TRBJ2-1
v_call: TRBV20-1
d_call: TRBD2
clone_size: few
cdr3_nt: TGCAGTGCTAGAGGCCCTAGCGGGCAGTTCTTC
cdr3_aa: CSARGPSGQFF

j_call: TRBJ1-6
v_call: TRBV7-9
d_call: TRBD1
clone_size: .
cdr3_nt: TGTGCCAGCAGCAACCGACAGGGAAATAATTCACCCCTCCACTTT
cdr3_aa: CASSNRQGNNSPLHF

j_call: TRBJ2-3
v_call: TRBV30
d_call: TRBD2
clone_size: .
cdr3_nt: TGTGCCTGGAGTCCACTCCTGAGACTAGCGGGGCGCACAGATACGCAGTATTTT
cdr3_aa: CAWSPLLRLAGRTDTQYF

j_call: TRBJ2-5
v_call: TRBV30
d_call: .
clone_size: .
cdr3_nt: TGTGCCTGGAGCAGCGGGGAGACCCAGTACTTC
cdr3_aa: CAWSSGETQYF

j_call: TRBJ1-1
v_call: TRBV29-1
d_call: .
clone_size: few
cdr3_nt: TGCAGCGCAGAACAGGGGAACACTGAAGCTTTCTTT
cdr3_aa: CSAEQGNTEAFF

j_call: TRBJ2-5
v_call: TRBV7-9
d_call: .
clone_size: few
cdr3_nt: TGTGCCAGCAGCCCCTGGGCGGGCCAAGAGACCCAGTACTTC
cdr3_aa: CASSPWAGQETQYF

j_call: TRBJ2-7
v_call: TRBV18
d_call: .
clone_size: .
cdr3_nt: TGTGCCAGCTCAGCGGGACAGTCCTACGAGCAGTACTTC
cdr3_aa: CASSAGQSYEQYF

j_call: TRBJ2-5
v_call: TRBV7-2
d_call: .
clone_size: few
cdr3_nt: TGTGCCAGCAGCTTAGCGCTTGGGGCAGTTGAGTACTTC
cdr3_aa: CASSLALGAVEYF

j_call: TRBJ2-3
v_call: TRBV18
d_call: .
clone_size: once
cdr3_nt: TGTGCCAGCTCACCACTCGGCACACGCACAGATACGCAGTATTTT
cdr3_aa: CASSPLGTRTDTQYF

j_call: TRBJ2-1
v_call: TRBV29-1
d_call: TRBD1
clone_size: .
cdr3_nt: TGCAGCGGTGCACCGGGACAGTCATACAATGAGCAGTTCTTC
cdr3_aa: CSGAPGQSYNEQFF

j_call: TRBJ2-5
v_call: TRBV7-2
d_call: .
clone_size: .
cdr3_nt: TGTGCCAGCAGATCATTTCTCAGGGCCTGGCAGGAGACCCAGTACTTC
cdr3_aa: CASRSFLRAWQETQYF

j_call: TRBJ2-3
v_call: TRBV2
d_call: .
clone_size: .
cdr3_nt: TGTGCCAGCAGCTGGAGGTCCCGCACAGATACGCAGTATTTT
cdr3_aa: CASSWRSRTDTQYF

j_call: TRBJ2-4
v_call: TRBV7-9
d_call: .
clone_size: .
cdr3_nt: TGTGCCAGCAGCTCGTACAGGGCTATTCAGTACTTC
cdr3_aa: CASSSYRAIQYF

j_call: TRBJ2-7
v_call: TRBV9
d_call: .
clone_size: .
cdr3_nt: TGTGCCAGCTCCGCAGGGGCACCCTACGAGCAGTACTTC
cdr3_aa: CASSAGAPYEQYF

j_call: TRBJ2-7
v_call: TRBV30
d_call: .
clone_size: .
cdr3_nt: TGTGCCTGGAGTGTCAGCTCCTACGAGCAGTACTTC
cdr3_aa: CAWSVSSYEQYF

j_call: TRBJ2-1
v_call: TRBV4-3
d_call: .
clone_size: few
cdr3_nt: TGCGCCAGCAGCCAAGAGCCCGCCCAGAAGCAGTTCTTC
cdr3_aa: CASSQEPAQKQFF

j_call: TRBJ2-7
v_call: TRBV18
d_call: TRBD1
clone_size: once
cdr3_nt: TGTGCCAGCTCACCGACAGGGGTGTTATACGAGCAGTACTTC
cdr3_aa: CASSPTGVLYEQYF

j_call: TRBJ2-2
v_call: TRBV10-3
d_call: TRBD2
clone_size: .
cdr3_nt: TGTGCCATCAGGAGTCCGGGACTAGCGGGTGCGAGCGCGAACACCGGGGAGCTGTTTTTT
cdr3_aa: CAIRSPGLAGASANTGELFF

j_call: TRBJ2-4
v_call: TRBV29-1
d_call: .
clone_size: .
cdr3_nt: TGCAGCGTTCGACCCGTAGCCAAAAACATTCAGTACTTC
cdr3_aa: CSVRPVAKNIQYF

j_call: TRBJ2-5
v_call: TRBV28
d_call: .
clone_size: .
cdr3_nt: TGTGCCAGTACGGCGGGATACCCCCAAGAGACCCAGTACTTC
cdr3_aa: CASTAGYPQETQYF

j_call: TRBJ2-6
v_call: TRBV29-1
d_call: .
clone_size: .
cdr3_nt: TGCAGCGTTGCGAGGGCCGGGGCCAACGTCCTGACTTTC
cdr3_aa: CSVARAGANVLTF

j_call: TRBJ2-5
v_call: TRBV2
d_call: .
clone_size: .
cdr3_nt: TGTGCCAGCGGACAGGACTATATAGAGACCCAGTACTTC
cdr3_aa: CASGQDYIETQYF

j_call: TRBJ2-5
v_call: TRBV6-5
d_call: TRBD1
clone_size: once
cdr3_nt: TGTGCCAGCAGTATCAACAGGGGGCACCAAGAGACCCAGTACTTC
cdr3_aa: CASSINRGHQETQYF

j_call: TRBJ2-3
v_call: TRBV10-3
d_call: TRBD1
clone_size: .
cdr3_nt: TGTGCCACCGGACAGGGGGCCAGCACAGATACGCAGTATTTT
cdr3_aa: CATGQGASTDTQYF

j_call: TRBJ1-2
v_call: TRBV6-1
d_call: .
clone_size: .
cdr3_nt: TGTGCCAGCAGTATTCCGGGACAAGCCTATGGCTACACCTTC
cdr3_aa: CASSIPGQAYGYTF

j_call: TRBJ2-3
v_call: TRBV29-1
d_call: TRBD1
clone_size: few
cdr3_nt: TGCAGCGTTGGACAGGGCGACACAGATACGCAGTATTTT
cdr3_aa: CSVGQGDTDTQYF

j_call: TRBJ2-7
v_call: TRBV7-2
d_call: TRBD1
clone_size: .
cdr3_nt: TGTGCCAGCAGCTCGCAGACAGGGCAGGAAGAGCAGTACTTC
cdr3_aa: CASSSQTGQEEQYF

j_call: TRBJ1-6
v_call: TRBV5-6
d_call: .
clone_size: .
cdr3_nt: TGTGCCAGCAGCTTCAGAAATTCACCCCTCCACTTT
cdr3_aa: CASSFRNSPLHF

j_call: TRBJ2-3
v_call: TRBV9
d_call: .
clone_size: .
cdr3_nt: TGTGCCAGCAGCGTAGGCCCACCAGATACGCAGTATTTT
cdr3_aa: CASSVGPPDTQYF

j_call: TRBJ2-2
v_call: TRBV2
d_call: .
clone_size: .
cdr3_nt: TGTGCCAGCAGTGAACGCAGGTCAGGCAACACCGGGGAGCTGTTTTTT
cdr3_aa: CASSERRSGNTGELFF

j_call: TRBJ2-7
v_call: TRBV30
d_call: TRBD2
clone_size: .
cdr3_nt: TGTGCGATCACTAGCGGGGGTTCCTACGAGCAGTACTTC
cdr3_aa: CAITSGGSYEQYF

j_call: TRBJ1-2
v_call: TRBV29-1
d_call: TRBD1
clone_size: .
cdr3_nt: TGCAGCGGGACAGGCATATCAGTCTATGGCTACACCTTC
cdr3_aa: CSGTGISVYGYTF

j_call: TRBJ2-7
v_call: TRBV28
d_call: .
clone_size: .
cdr3_nt: TGTGCCAGCAAAAACAGCGTCTCTTACGAGCAGTACTTC
cdr3_aa: CASKNSVSYEQYF

j_call: TRBJ2-6
v_call: TRBV25-1
d_call: .
clone_size: once
cdr3_nt: TGTGCCAGCAGGGGCGCTGGGGCCAACGTCCTGACTTTC
cdr3_aa: CASRGAGANVLTF

j_call: TRBJ2-5
v_call: TRBV25-1
d_call: TRBD2
clone_size: .
cdr3_nt: TGTGCCAGCAGTGAAAATCGCTTTCGGGGGGACGAGACCCAGTACTTC
cdr3_aa: CASSENRFRGDETQYF